This TCR beta chain appears in the sequencing data of a study of T cell repertoires in cytomegalovirus infection. TCRdb called the reads again in MiXCR, with one record for every CDR3 protein. This table holds roughly 60,000 distinct CDR3 sequences, 33% found once. On this clonotype: Its antigen is unidentified.

Germline assignment: CDR1 SEHNR and CDR2 FQNEAQ (reference sequence). The trim removed 5 bases at V and 3 bases at J, leaving 2 bases unmatched. This CDR3 is built from 14 residues. Broader study findings: The ex vivo response showed dominance by HLA-C-restricted CMV-specific TCR beta clonotypes. Cumulative frequency (of public TCR beta family members) identified carriers of CMV plus the relevant HLA.

Sequencing was done on a sample of PBMCs, sequenced either directly or after in vitro stimulation (not recorded which). The sequence came from a human donor in good health (CMV status not recorded). Some clones in this sample may be carry-over from other donors' samples. V usage is TRBV7-9 and J usage is TRBJ2-7, with TRBD1 matching 12 bases. CDR3 in amino acids: CASSGDRGHYEQYF. The CDR3 nucleotides are TGTGCCAGCAGCGGGGACAGGGGGCACTACGAGCAGTACTTC.